Listed below are T cell receptor beta chains from one sample, sequenced in a study of blood T cell repertoires in COVID-19. Repertoires were generated with immunoSEQ multiplex PCR, while TCRdb's copy carries only in-frame clones and drops some. The sample records some 150,000 clones, about 85% being singletons. The sequenced material came from PBMCs or T cells enriched from blood (not recorded which). These receptors all stem from a middle-aged woman who had recovered from COVID-19. Both conserved end residues are part of each CDR3. A D gene is named only where the DNA matches it firmly. A clone size is listed for some rows: how often the clone was seen (once, few, many), or a class if it is expanded.

V	D	J	size	DNA	CDR3
TRBV5-4	-	TRBJ2-1	-	TGTGCCAGCAGCTTGGGGGCCTCCAGCCGCAATGAGCAGTTCTTC	CASSLGASSRNEQFF
TRBV27	TRBD2	TRBJ2-3	once	TGTGCCAGCAGCCCACTAGCGCTTAGCACAGATACGCAGTATTTT	CASSPLALSTDTQYF
TRBV27	-	TRBJ1-1	-	TGTGCCAGCAGTGCGAGACAGAACATGAACACTGAAGCTTTCTTT	CASSARQNMNTEAFF
TRBV18	TRBD1	TRBJ1-6	-	TGTGCCAGCACCCGGACAGGGGAAGGAAATTCACCCCTCCACTTT	CASTRTGEGNSPLHF
TRBV19	-	TRBJ1-5	-	TGTGCCAGTAGTATCTGGGGGCAGGATCAGCCCCAGCATTTT	CASSIWGQDQPQHF
TRBV5-1	-	TRBJ2-5	-	TGCGCCAGCAGCTCGAGGGACTTCAAAGACCAAGAGACCCAGTACTTC	CASSSRDFKDQETQYF
TRBV12-3/TRBV12-4	-	TRBJ1-1	-	TGTGCCAGCAGCAACAGGGAAAACACTGAAGCTTTCTTT	CASSNRENTEAFF
TRBV19	-	TRBJ1-4	-	TGTGCCAGTAGTGCAGAAACTAATGAAAAACTGTTTTTT	CASSAETNEKLFF
TRBV5-6	-	TRBJ1-4	-	TGTGCCAGCAGCTACAAACGAACAGGAACCGCGGCAACTAATGAAAAACTGTTTTTT	CASSYKRTGTAATNEKLFF
TRBV10-1	TRBD2	TRBJ2-1	-	TGCGCCAGCAGTGACCAGGGACTAGCGGGGTACAATGAGCAGTTCTTC	CASSDQGLAGYNEQFF
TRBV4-1	TRBD1	TRBJ1-1	-	TGCGCCAGCAGCCACGGGACAGGGGAGACTGAAGCTTTCTTT	CASSHGTGETEAFF
TRBV29-1	-	TRBJ1-1	-	TGCAGCGTCTCGTTAACTTGGAACACTGAAGCTTTCTTT	CSVSLTWNTEAFF
TRBV18	TRBD1	TRBJ1-4	-	TGTGCCAGCTCACGCGATGGGACAGGGGATGAAAAACTGTTTTTT	CASSRDGTGDEKLFF
TRBV19	-	TRBJ1-6	-	TGTGCCACAAGCAGGGTAGAGGATAATTCACCCCTCCACTTT	CATSRVEDNSPLHF
TRBV12-3/TRBV12-4	-	TRBJ2-5	-	TGTGCCAGCAGCCCTGGGCTGACCCAGTACTTC	CASSPGLTQYF
TRBV7-9	TRBD2	TRBJ2-1	-	TGTGCCAGCACAGGGATAGGACTAGCGGGAGACAATGAGCAGTTCTTC	CASTGIGLAGDNEQFF
TRBV7-9	TRBD2	TRBJ2-2	-	TGTGCCAGCAGCTCCCTTAGCGGGAGGGGTGGCACCGGGGAGCTGTTTTTT	CASSSLSGRGGTGELFF